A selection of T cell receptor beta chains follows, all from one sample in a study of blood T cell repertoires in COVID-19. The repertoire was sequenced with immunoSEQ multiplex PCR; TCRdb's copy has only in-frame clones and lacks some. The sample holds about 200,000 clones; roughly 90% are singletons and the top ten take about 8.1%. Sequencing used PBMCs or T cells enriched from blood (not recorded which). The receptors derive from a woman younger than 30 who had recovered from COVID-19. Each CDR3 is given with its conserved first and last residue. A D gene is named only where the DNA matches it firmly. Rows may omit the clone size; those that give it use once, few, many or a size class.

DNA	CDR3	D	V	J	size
TGTGCCACCAGCAGAGATGGGCGATCGATTGGCAATCAGCCCCAGCATTTT	CATSRDGRSIGNQPQHF	.	TRBV15	TRBJ1-5	.
TGCGCGAGCAGCCCAGCCAGCCAGGGGTATCAGCCCCAGCATTTT	CASSPASQGYQPQHF	.	TRBV4-1	TRBJ1-5	.
TGTGCCAGCAGCTTGGGGGACAGACGAAACACTGAAGCTTTCTTT	CASSLGDRRNTEAFF	TRBD1	TRBV5-8	TRBJ1-1	.
TGTGCCAGCAGCGGGACAGAGCCAACTAATGAAAAACTGTTTTTT	CASSGTEPTNEKLFF	TRBD1	TRBV7-9	TRBJ1-4	.
TGTGCCTGGAGGTCCGGAGGCCTTATGAACACTGAAGCTTTCTTT	CAWRSGGLMNTEAFF	.	TRBV30	TRBJ1-1	.
TGTGCCAGCAGTGCGGCTAGCGGGGGCCCGGGACTCAATGAGCAGTTCTTC	CASSAASGGPGLNEQFF	TRBD2	TRBV2	TRBJ2-1	.
TGTGCCAGCAGCTCCGCCCCGGGTGGGGAGCAGTTCTTC	CASSSAPGGEQFF	.	TRBV11-1	TRBJ2-1	.
TGTGCCAGCAGTTTGGGGACCGGGACACACGGCTACACCTTC	CASSLGTGTHGYTF	.	TRBV28	TRBJ1-2	once
TGTGCCTGGAGCCAGGCGTACGAGCAGTACTTC	CAWSQAYEQYF	.	TRBV30	TRBJ2-7	.
TGTGCCAGCTCAACGACAGGGACCTATGGCTACACCTTC	CASSTTGTYGYTF	TRBD1	TRBV18	TRBJ1-2	.
TGTGCTAGTGGTTTAGCTAGCGGTCCTTCCGAGCAGTACTTC	CASGLASGPSEQYF	TRBD2	TRBV12-5	TRBJ2-7	.
TGTGCCAGCAGTTACTCGACTCAGGGGGGCACTGAAGCTTTCTTT	CASSYSTQGGTEAFF	TRBD1	TRBV6-5	TRBJ1-1	.
TGTGCCAGCAGCTTAGATACGGGCAGGGTCGGCGGCTACACCTTC	CASSLDTGRVGGYTF	.	TRBV11-2	TRBJ1-2	.
TGTGCCAGCAGTCCACGACAGAAATCTAACACTGAAGCTTTCTTT	CASSPRQKSNTEAFF	.	TRBV27	TRBJ1-1	.
TGTGCCAGCAGTTGGGGGACTGAGGCCTACGAGCAGTACTTC	CASSWGTEAYEQYF	.	TRBV27	TRBJ2-7	.
TGTGCCAGCAGTGAAGACAGGGAAAGGGTGAAATCAGGAAACACCATATATTTT	CASSEDRERVKSGNTIYF	.	TRBV6-1	TRBJ1-3	.
TGTGCCAGCAGTTTACGCCAGGGCGGGAACACTGAAGCTTTCTTT	CASSLRQGGNTEAFF	.	TRBV27	TRBJ1-1	.
TGTGCCAGCAGTTTATCGCGGACAGGGGGAACCGGGGAGCTGTTTTTT	CASSLSRTGGTGELFF	TRBD1	TRBV27	TRBJ2-2	once
TGTGCCATCAGTGATCGGGGAGACCAGGAAGCTTTCTTT	CAISDRGDQEAFF	.	TRBV10-3	TRBJ1-1	.
TGTGCCAGCAGATTCGGGACAGGGGATCAGCCCCAGCATTTT	CASRFGTGDQPQHF	TRBD1	TRBV6-5	TRBJ1-5	once
TGTGCCAGCAGCCACCCTAGCCGAGCTGGGGACACTGAAGCTTTCTTT	CASSHPSRAGDTEAFF	.	TRBV3-1/TRBV3-2	TRBJ1-1	.
TGTGCCAGCAGTTTATCCAGGGGGCAGGCCGAGCAGTACTTC	CASSLSRGQAEQYF	TRBD1	TRBV27	TRBJ2-7	.
TGTGCCAGCTCACCAGATCAGGTGGCACCCCTCCACTTT	CASSPDQVAPLHF	.	TRBV18	TRBJ1-6	.
TGCGCCAGCAGCCAAGTAGGCACAGATACGCAGTATTTT	CASSQVGTDTQYF	.	TRBV4-1	TRBJ2-3	.
TGTGCCAGTACCGCCGACCCAGGGACAGGGACCCATGGCTACACCTTC	CASTADPGTGTHGYTF	TRBD1	TRBV19	TRBJ1-2	.
TGCGCCAGCAGTGAGTCGACAGCAGCGAGCAATCAGCCCCAGCATTTT	CASSESTAASNQPQHF	.	TRBV10-1	TRBJ1-5	few
TGTGCCAGCAGCAAAGAGGGGAGGGGTGGAGACTACGAGCAGTACTTC	CASSKEGRGGDYEQYF	.	TRBV21-1	TRBJ2-7	.